This T cell receptor (beta chain) was sequenced for a study of blood T cell repertoires in COVID-19. Whole-study context: Sample material is recorded as cDNA or gDNA derived from T cells, B-cell-depleted T cells, or PBMCs.

Enrollees, roughly 18 to 90 years old, lived in approximately 25 US areas. As handled by the study authors: From reference gene primer amplification, estimates of nucleated cell counts were derived. Some clones are missing from TCRdb's copy, which holds only in-frame ones; the method was immunoSEQ multiplex PCR. That table furnishes V, J and clone size, whereas the DNA furnished D and trimming. The profile shows approximately 300,000 clones, roughly nine tenths of them singletons. Notes on this clone: At one boundary the junction diverges from the germline segment, which might be a read error.

Sequencing was done on a sample of PBMCs or T cells enriched from blood (not recorded which). The receptor was isolated from a man aged 60 to 69 who had recovered from COVID-19.

The CDR3 DNA is TGTGCCAGCACTTACCTCCGGGACAGGGGATTGATTAACTATGGCTACACCTTC. Translation gives CASTYLRDRGLINYGYTF. This chain uses TRBV6-2 or TRBV6-3 with TRBJ1-2; 10 positions match TRBD1. CDR3 length equals 18 residues. Germline V gives CDR1 MNHEY, CDR2 SVGEGT.